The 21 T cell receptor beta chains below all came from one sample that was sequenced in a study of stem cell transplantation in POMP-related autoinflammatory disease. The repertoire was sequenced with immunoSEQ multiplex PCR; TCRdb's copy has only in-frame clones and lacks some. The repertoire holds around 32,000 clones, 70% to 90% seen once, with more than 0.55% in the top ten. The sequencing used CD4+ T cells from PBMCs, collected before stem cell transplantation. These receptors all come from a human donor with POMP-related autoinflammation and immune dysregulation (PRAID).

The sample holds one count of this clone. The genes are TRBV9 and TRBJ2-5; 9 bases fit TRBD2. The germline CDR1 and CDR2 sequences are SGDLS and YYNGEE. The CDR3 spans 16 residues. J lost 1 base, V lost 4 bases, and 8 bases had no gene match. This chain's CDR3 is CASSPTSGRTQETQYF. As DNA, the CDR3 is TGTGCCAGCAGCCCTACTAGCGGGCGGACCCAAGAGACCCAGTACTTC. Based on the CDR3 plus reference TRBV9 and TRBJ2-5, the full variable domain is DSGVTQTPKHLITATGQRVTLRCSPRSGDLSVYWYQQSLDQGLQFLIQYYNGEERAKGNILERFSAQQFPDLHSELNLSSLELGDSALYFCASSPTSGRTQETQYFGPGTRLLVL.

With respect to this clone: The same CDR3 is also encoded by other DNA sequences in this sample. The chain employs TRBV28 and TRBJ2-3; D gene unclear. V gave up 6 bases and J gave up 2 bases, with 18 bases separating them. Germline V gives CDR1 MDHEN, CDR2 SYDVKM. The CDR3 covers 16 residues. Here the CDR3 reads CASSFPLRSDTDTQYF. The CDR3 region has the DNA TGTGCCAGCAGCTTCCCTCTCCGGAGCGACACAGATACGCAGTATTTT. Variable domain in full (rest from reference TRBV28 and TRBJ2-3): DVKVTQSSRYLVKRTGEKVFLECVQDMDHENMFWYRQDPGLGLRLIYFSYDVKMKEKGDIPEGYSVSREKKERFSLILESASTNQTSMYLCASSFPLRSDTDTQYFGPGTRLTVL.

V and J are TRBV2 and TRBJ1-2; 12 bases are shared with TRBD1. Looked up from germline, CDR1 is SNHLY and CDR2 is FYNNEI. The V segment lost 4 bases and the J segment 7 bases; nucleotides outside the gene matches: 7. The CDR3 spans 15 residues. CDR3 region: CASSARDRGPGGYTF. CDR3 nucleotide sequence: TGTGCCAGCAGTGCCCGGGACAGGGGGCCAGGTGGCTACACCTTC.

The CDR3 DNA reads as TGTGCCAGCAGTCAACAGGGCCGGGAGACCCAGTACTTC. It specifies CASSQQGRETQYF. The V call is TRBV28, the J call TRBJ2-5; possibly TRBD1 for D (6 bases). V was pared by 5 bases and J by 5 bases, with 12 bases between. The CDR3 spans 13 residues. Germline lookup yields CDR1 MDHEN and CDR2 SYDVKM.

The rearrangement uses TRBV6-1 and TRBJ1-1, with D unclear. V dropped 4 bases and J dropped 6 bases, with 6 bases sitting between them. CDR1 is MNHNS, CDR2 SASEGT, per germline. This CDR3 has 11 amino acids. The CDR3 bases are TGTGCCAGCAGTGGGATGGCTGAAGCTTTCTTT. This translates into CASSGMAEAFF.

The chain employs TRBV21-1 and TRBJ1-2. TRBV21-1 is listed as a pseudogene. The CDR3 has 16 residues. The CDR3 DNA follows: TGTGCCAGCAGCGCACCCCGGCCCGAAGAGGACTATGGCTACACCTTC. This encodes CASSAPRPEEDYGYTF.

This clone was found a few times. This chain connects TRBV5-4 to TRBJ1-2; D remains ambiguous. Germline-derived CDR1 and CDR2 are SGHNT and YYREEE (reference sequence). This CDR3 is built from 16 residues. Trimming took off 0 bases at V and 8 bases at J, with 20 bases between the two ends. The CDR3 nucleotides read TGTGCCAGCAGCTTGGCCTTCAGGATAGCTTCTGGAGGCTACACCTTC. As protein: CASSLAFRIASGGYTF. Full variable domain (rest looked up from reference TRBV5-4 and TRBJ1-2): ETGVTQSPTHLIKTRGQQVTLRCSSQSGHNTVSWYQQALGQGPQFIFQYYREEENGRGNFPPRFSGLQFPNYSSELNVNALELDDSALYLCASSLAFRIASGGYTFGSGTRLTVV.

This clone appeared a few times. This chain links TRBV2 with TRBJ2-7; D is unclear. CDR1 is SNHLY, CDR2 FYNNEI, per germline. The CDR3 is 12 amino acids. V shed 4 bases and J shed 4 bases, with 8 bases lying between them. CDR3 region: CASSATPYEQYF. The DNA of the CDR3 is TGTGCCAGCAGTGCCACCCCTTACGAGCAGTACTTC. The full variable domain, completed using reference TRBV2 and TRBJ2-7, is EPEVTQTPSHQVTQMGQEVILRCVPISNHLYFYWYRQILGQKVEFLVSFYNNEISEKSEIFDDQFSVERPDGSNFTLKIRSTKLEDSAMYFCASSATPYEQYFGPGTRLTVT.

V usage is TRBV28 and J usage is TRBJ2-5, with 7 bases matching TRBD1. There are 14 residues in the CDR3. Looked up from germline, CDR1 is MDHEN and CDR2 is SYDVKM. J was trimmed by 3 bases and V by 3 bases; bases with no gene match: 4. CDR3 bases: TGTGCCAGCAGTTTTAGGGGGCGCAAAGAGACCCAGTACTTC. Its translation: CASSFRGRKETQYF.

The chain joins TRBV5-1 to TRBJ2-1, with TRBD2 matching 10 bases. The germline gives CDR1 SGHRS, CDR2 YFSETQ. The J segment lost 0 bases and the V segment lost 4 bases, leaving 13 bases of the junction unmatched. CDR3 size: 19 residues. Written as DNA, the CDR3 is TGCGCCAGCAGCCTGCTATTAGCGGGAGGATTGTCCTCCTACAATGAGCAGTTCTTC. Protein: CASSLLLAGGLSSYNEQFF.

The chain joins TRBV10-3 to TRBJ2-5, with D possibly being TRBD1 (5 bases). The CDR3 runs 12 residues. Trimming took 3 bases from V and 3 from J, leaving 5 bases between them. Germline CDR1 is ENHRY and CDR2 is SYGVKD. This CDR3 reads CAISDREETQYF. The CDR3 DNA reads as TGTGCCATCAGTGACAGGGAAGAGACCCAGTACTTC.

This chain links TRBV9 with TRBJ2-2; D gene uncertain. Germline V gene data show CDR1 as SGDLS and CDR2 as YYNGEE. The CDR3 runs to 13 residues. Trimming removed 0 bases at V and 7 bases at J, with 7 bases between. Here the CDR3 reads CASSVDHNGELFF. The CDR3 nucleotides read TGTGCCAGCAGCGTAGATCACAACGGGGAGCTGTTTTTT. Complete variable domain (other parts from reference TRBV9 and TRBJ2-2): DSGVTQTPKHLITATGQRVTLRCSPRSGDLSVYWYQQSLDQGLQFLIQYYNGEERAKGNILERFSAQQFPDLHSELNLSSLELGDSALYFCASSVDHNGELFFGEGSRLTVL.

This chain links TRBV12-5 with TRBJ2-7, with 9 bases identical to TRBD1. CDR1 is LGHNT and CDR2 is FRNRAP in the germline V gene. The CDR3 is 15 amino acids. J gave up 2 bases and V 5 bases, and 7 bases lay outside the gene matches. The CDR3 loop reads CASGLGQGGAYEQYF. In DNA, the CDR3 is TGTGCTAGTGGTCTGGGACAGGGAGGAGCCTACGAGCAGTACTTC.

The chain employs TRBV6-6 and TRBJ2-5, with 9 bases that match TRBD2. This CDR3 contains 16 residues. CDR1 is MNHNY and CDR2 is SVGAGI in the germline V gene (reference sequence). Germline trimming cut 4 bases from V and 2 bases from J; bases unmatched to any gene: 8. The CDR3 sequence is CASSLTAGGPQETQYF. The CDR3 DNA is TGTGCCAGCAGTTTAACCGCGGGGGGGCCACAAGAGACCCAGTACTTC.

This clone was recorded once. The CDR3 reads CASSLATGDTEAFF. In DNA form, the CDR3 reads TGTGCCAGCAGCTTGGCCACCGGGGACACTGAAGCTTTCTTT. This rearrangement joins TRBV5-4 to TRBJ1-1, with unresolved D. There are 14 residues in the CDR3. Germline-derived CDR1 and CDR2 are SGHNT and YYREEE (reference sequence). V lost 0 bases, J lost 3 bases, and 9 bases lay in between.

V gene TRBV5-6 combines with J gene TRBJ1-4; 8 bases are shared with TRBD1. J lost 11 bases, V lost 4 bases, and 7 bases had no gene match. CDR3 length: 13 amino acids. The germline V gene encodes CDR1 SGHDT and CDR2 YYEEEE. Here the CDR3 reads CASSDRQGWKLFF. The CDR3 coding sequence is TGTGCCAGCAGCGACAGACAGGGGTGGAAACTGTTTTTT.

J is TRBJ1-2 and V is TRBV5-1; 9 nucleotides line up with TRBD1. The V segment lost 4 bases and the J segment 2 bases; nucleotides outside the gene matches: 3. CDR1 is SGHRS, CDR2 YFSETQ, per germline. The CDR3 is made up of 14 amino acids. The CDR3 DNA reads TGCGCCAGCAGCGGTGGACAGGGGAACTATGGCTACACCTTC. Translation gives CASSGGQGNYGYTF.

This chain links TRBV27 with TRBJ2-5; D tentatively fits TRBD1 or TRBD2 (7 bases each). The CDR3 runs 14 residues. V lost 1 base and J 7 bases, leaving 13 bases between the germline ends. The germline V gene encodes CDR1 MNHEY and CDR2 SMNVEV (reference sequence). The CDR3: CASSLFREGATQYF. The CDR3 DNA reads TGTGCCAGCAGTTTATTTAGGGAGGGGGCGACCCAGTACTTC.

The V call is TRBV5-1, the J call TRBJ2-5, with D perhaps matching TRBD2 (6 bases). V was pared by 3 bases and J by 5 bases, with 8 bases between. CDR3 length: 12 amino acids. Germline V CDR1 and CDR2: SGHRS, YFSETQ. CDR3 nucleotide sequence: TGCGCCAGCAGCTCTAGCGCTGAGACCCAGTACTTC. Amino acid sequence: CASSSSAETQYF.

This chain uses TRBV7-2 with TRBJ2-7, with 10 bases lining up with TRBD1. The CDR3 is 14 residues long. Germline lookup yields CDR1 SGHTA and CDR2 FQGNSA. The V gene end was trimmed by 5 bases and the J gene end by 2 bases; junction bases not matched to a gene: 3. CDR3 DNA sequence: TGTGCCAGCAGCCTCGGGACAGGGGCCTACGAGCAGTACTTC. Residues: CASSLGTGAYEQYF.

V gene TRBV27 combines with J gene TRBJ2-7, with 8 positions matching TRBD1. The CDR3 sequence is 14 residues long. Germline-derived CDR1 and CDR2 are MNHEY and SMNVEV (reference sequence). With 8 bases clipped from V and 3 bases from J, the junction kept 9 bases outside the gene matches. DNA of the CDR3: TGTGCCAGCCGCCCGGACAGGGAACACTACGAGCAGTACTTC. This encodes CASRPDREHYEQYF.